This TCR beta chain was recorded in a study of T-cell reconstitution after alpha-beta-depleted transplantation in children. General observations from the study: The study traced high day-60 TCRbeta diversity in some patients to surviving recipient T cells and thymic progenitors. As was reported, about two months after transplant, alpha-beta T cells came from several hundred expanded graft clones. When one year had passed after transplant, most T-cell counts and diversity came from newly produced T cells.

V was pared by 4 bases and J by 6 bases, with 9 bases of the junction left unmatched. Germline V gene sequence: CDR1 ENHRY, CDR2 SYGVKD. This CDR3 has 15 amino acids. Unique molecular identifiers were used to barcode this TCRbeta library. MiXCR was run by TCRdb on the PCR reads, yielding one entry per CDR3 protein. The table includes 490,000 or so distinct CDR3 sequences, about 11% detected once. This clonotype was picked up many times. Its target is unknown. The chain combines TRBV10-3 with TRBJ1-2; 9 positions match TRBD1. This TCR came from a child aged 2 to 10 with inherited bone marrow failure, due to receive a stem cell transplant. This specimen was PBMCs, taken before TCRalphabeta/CD19-depleted stem cell transplant. The CDR3 sequence: CAISARDREDNGYTF. CDR3 DNA: TGTGCCATCAGTGCCCGGGACAGGGAAGACAATGGCTACACCTTC.